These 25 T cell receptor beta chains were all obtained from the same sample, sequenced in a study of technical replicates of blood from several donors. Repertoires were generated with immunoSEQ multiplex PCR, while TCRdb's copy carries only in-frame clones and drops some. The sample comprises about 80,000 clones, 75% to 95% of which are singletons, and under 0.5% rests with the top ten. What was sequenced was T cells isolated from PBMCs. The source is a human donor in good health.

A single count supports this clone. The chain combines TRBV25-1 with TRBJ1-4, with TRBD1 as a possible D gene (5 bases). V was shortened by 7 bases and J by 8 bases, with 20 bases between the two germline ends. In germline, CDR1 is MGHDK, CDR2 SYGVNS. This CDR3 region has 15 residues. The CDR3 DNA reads TGTGCCAGCATAGGTATCGGACATTTAGCCGAAAAACTGTTTTTT. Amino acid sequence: CASIGIGHLAEKLFF. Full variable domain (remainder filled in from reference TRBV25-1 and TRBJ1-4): EADIYQTPRYLVIGTGKKITLECSQTMGHDKMYWYQQDPGMELHLIHYSYGVNSTEKGDLSSESTVSRIRTEHFPLTLESARPSHTSQYLCASIGIGHLAEKLFFGSGTQLSVL.

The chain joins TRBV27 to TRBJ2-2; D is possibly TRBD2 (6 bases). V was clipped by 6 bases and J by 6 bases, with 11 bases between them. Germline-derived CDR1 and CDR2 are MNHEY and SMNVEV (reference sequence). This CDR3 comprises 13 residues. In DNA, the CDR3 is TGTGCCAGCAGCATAACTAGCTCCGGGGAGCTGTTTTTT. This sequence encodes CASSITSSGELFF.

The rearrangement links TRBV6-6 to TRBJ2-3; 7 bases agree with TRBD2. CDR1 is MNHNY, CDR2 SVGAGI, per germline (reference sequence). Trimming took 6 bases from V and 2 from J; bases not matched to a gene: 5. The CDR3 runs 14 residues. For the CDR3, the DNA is TGTGCCAGCAGGTCTGGGGGGGACACAGATACGCAGTATTTT. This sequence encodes CASRSGGDTDTQYF.

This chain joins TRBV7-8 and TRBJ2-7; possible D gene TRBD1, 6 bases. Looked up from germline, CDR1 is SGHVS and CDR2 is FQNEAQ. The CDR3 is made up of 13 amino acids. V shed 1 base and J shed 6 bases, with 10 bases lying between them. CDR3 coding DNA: TGTGCCAGCAGCTTAGGGGGACAAGTCGAGCAGTACTTC. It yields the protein CASSLGGQVEQYF.

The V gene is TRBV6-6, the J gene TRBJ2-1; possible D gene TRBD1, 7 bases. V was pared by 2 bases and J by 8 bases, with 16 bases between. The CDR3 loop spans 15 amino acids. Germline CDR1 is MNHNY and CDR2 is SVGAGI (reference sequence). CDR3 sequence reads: CASSYDREVLDEQFF. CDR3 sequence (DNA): TGTGCCAGCAGTTACGACAGGGAGGTTCTGGATGAGCAGTTCTTC.

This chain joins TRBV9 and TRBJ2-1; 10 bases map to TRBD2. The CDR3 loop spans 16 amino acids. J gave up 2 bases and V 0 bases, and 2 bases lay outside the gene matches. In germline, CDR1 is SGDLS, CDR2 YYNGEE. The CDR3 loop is CASSVASGSTYNEQFF. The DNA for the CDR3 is TGTGCCAGCAGCGTAGCTAGCGGGAGTACCTACAATGAGCAGTTCTTC.

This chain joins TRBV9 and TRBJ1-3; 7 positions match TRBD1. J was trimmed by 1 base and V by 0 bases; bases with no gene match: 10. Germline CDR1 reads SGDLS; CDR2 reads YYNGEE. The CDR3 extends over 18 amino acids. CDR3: CASSVGPTGTASGNTIYF. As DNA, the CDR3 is TGTGCCAGCAGCGTAGGACCCACAGGGACAGCATCTGGAAACACCATATATTTT.

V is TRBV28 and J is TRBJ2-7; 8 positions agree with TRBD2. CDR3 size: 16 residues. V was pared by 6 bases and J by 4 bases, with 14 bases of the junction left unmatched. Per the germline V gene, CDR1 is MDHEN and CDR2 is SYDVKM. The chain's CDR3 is CASSIESGLAAYEQYF. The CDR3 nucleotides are TGTGCCAGCAGCATCGAGTCCGGACTAGCTGCATACGAGCAGTACTTC.

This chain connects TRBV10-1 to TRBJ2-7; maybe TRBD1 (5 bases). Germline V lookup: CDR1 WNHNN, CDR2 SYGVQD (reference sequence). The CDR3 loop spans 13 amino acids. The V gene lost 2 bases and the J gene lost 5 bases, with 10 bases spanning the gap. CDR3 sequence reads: CASSEGAGNEQYF. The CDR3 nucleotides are TGCGCCAGCAGTGAGGGGGCAGGGAACGAGCAGTACTTC.

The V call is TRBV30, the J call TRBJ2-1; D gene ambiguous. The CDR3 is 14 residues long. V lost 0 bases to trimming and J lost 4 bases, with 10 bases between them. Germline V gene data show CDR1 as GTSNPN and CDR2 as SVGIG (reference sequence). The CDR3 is CAWSVRRLYNEQFF. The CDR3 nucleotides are TGTGCCTGGAGTGTACGCAGGTTATACAATGAGCAGTTCTTC.

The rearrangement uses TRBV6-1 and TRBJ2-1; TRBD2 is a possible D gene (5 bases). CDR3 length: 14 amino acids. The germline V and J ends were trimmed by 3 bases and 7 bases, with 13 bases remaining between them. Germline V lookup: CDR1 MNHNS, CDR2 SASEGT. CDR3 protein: CASSDERRGNEQFF. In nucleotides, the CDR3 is TGTGCCAGCAGTGATGAGCGCCGCGGGAATGAGCAGTTCTTC.

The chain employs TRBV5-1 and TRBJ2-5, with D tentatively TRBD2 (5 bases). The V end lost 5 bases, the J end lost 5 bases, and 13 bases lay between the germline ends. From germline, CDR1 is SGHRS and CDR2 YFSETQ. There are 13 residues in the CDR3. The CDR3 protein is CASRQRRIETQYF. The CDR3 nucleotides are TGCGCCAGCAGACAGAGGAGGATTGAGACCCAGTACTTC.

CDR3 region: CAIANPGTRNTGELFF. The DNA of the CDR3 is TGTGCCATCGCCAACCCCGGGACAAGGAACACCGGGGAGCTGTTTTTT. The chain carries TRBV10-3 and TRBJ2-2, with D possibly matching TRBD1 (6 bases). The V gene's germline CDR1 is ENHRY and CDR2 SYGVKD. The CDR3 has 16 amino acids. The germline V and J ends were trimmed by 8 bases and 1 base, with 17 bases remaining between them.

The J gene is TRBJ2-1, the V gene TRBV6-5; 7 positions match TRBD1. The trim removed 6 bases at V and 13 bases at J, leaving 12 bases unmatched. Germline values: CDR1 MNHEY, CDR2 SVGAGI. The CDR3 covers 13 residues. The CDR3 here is CASRIQLTGLQFF. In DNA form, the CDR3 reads TGTGCCAGCAGAATACAGTTGACAGGGCTCCAGTTCTTC.

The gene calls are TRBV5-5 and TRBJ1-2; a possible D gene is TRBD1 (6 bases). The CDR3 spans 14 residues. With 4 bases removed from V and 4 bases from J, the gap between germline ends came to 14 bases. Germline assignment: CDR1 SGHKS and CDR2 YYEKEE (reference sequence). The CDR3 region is CASSDSGGAYGYTF. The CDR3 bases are TGTGCCAGCAGCGACTCTGGGGGGGCCTATGGCTACACCTTC.

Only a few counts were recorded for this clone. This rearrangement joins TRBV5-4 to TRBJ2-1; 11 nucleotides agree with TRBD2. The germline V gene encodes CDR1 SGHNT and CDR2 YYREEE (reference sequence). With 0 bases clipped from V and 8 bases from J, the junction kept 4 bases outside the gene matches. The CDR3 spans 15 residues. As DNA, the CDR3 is TGTGCCAGCAGCTTGGTACTAGCGGGAGCCGATGAGCAGTTCTTC. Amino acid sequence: CASSLVLAGADEQFF. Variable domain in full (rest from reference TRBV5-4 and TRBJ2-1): ETGVTQSPTHLIKTRGQQVTLRCSSQSGHNTVSWYQQALGQGPQFIFQYYREEENGRGNFPPRFSGLQFPNYSSELNVNALELDDSALYLCASSLVLAGADEQFFGPGTRLTVL.

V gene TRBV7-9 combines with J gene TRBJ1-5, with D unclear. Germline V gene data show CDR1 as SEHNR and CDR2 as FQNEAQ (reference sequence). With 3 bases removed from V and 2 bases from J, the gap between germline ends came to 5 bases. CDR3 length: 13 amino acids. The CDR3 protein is CASSLQGNQPQHF. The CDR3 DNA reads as TGTGCCAGCAGCTTGCAGGGCAATCAGCCCCAGCATTTT.

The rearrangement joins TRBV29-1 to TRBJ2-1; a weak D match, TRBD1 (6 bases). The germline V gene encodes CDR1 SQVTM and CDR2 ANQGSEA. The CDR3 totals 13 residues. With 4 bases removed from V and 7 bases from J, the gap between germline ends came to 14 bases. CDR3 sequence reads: CSVARSRGNEQFF. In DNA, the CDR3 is TGCAGCGTTGCTCGAAGTAGGGGGAATGAGCAGTTCTTC.

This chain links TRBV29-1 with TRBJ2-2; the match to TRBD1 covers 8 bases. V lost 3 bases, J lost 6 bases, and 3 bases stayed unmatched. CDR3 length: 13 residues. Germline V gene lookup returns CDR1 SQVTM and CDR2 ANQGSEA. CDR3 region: CSVEGQEAGELFF. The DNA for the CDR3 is TGCAGCGTTGAGGGACAGGAGGCCGGGGAGCTGTTTTTT.

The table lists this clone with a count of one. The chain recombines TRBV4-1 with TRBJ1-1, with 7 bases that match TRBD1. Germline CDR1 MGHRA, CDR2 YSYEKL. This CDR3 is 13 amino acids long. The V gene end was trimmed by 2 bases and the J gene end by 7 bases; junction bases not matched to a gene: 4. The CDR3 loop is CASSQTGVVEAFF. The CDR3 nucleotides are TGCGCCAGCAGCCAAACAGGGGTGGTTGAAGCTTTCTTT.

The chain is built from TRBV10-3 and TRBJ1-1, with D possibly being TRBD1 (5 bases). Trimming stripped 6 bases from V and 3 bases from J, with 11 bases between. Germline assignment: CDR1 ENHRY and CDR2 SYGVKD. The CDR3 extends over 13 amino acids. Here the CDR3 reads CAIRPGLHTEAFF. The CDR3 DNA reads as TGTGCCATCAGACCGGGACTACACACTGAAGCTTTCTTT.

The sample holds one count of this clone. In nucleotides, the CDR3 is TGTGCCAGCAGCTACACCGCCGGGGAGCTGTTTTTT. Translating gives CASSYTAGELFF. This chain connects TRBV5-6 to TRBJ2-2, with D unclear. The V and J ends lost 3 bases and 6 bases respectively, with 6 bases between them. This CDR3 comprises 12 residues. Germline loops: CDR1 SGHDT, CDR2 YYEEEE.

CDR3 amino acids: CASTRVLAEYNEQFF. CDR3 coding DNA: TGTGCCAGCACCCGAGTACTAGCGGAGTACAATGAGCAGTTCTTC. This sequence joins TRBV2 and TRBJ2-1; TRBD2 matches 8 bases. V dropped 7 bases and J dropped 4; count of bases not matched to a gene: 9. Germline loops: CDR1 SNHLY, CDR2 FYNNEI. This CDR3 spans 15 amino acids.

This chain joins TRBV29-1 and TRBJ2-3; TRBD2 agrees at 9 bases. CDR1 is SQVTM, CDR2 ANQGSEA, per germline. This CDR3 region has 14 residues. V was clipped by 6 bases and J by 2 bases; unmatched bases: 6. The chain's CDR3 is CSVHGTSHTDTQYF. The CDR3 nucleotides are TGCAGCGTCCACGGGACTAGCCACACAGATACGCAGTATTTT.

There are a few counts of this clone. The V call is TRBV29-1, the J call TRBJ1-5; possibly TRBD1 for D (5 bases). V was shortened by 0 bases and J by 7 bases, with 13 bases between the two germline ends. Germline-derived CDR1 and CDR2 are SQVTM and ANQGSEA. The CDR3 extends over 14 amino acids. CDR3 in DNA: TGCAGCGTTGAAGAGGGAGGGGCTGGACAGCCCCAGCATTTT. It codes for CSVEEGGAGQPQHF.